The next 23 T cell receptor beta chains were all read from a single sample in a study of patients and donors after allogeneic stem cell transplantation. A single record per CDR3 protein comes from TCRdb applying MiXCR to the RT-PCR reads. The sample holds approximately 430,000 distinct CDR3 sequences, approximately 16% seen once. The sample was blood, either unsorted or a sorted T cell fraction (not recorded which). Every receptor here comes from a human donor who was either an allogeneic HSCT recipient or a stem cell or donor lymphocyte infusion donor (not recorded which). It is not recorded whose cells these are; they may come from a transplant donor.

The V gene is TRBV12-3 or TRBV12-4, the J gene TRBJ2-7; tentatively, D is TRBD1 (5 bases). CDR3 size: 16 residues. V was pared by 1 base and J by 5 bases, with 18 bases between. As DNA, the CDR3 is TGTGCCAGCAGTTTAGGTCAGGGCTCATTAGGGCACGAGCAGTACTTC. This sequence encodes CASSLGQGSLGHEQYF.

The table lists this clonotype with many counts. This chain connects TRBV6-1 to TRBJ2-3; tentative D call: TRBD1 (5 bases). The CDR3 length is 14 residues. Between the trimmed V and J ends, which lost 3 bases and 6 bases, there was a span of 13 bases. The germline gives CDR1 MNHNS, CDR2 SASEGT. CDR3 residues: CASSDRGEPDTQYF. Here the CDR3 DNA reads TGTGCCAGCAGTGATAGGGGCGAGCCGGATACGCAGTATTTT.

The chain joins TRBV20-1 to TRBJ1-1; D gene unclear. Germline loops: CDR1 DFQATT, CDR2 SNEGSKA (reference sequence). The V end was cut by 0 bases, the J end by 1 base, with 12 bases between. The CDR3 loop spans 15 amino acids. DNA of the CDR3: TGCAGTGCTAGAGATCCGAGGGCGTCGAACACTGAAGCTTTCTTT. Translation gives CSARDPRASNTEAFF.

This chain connects TRBV28 to TRBJ1-5; 8 bases align to TRBD1. Germline loops: CDR1 MDHEN, CDR2 SYDVKM. V dropped 6 bases and J dropped 4; count of bases not matched to a gene: 8. CDR3 length equals 15 residues. The CDR3 DNA is TGTGCCAGCAGACCCCGGGACAGGCCGAATCAGCCCCAGCATTTT. Translating gives CASRPRDRPNQPQHF.

CDR3 nucleotides: TGTGCCAGCAGCCAAGCGGGAACTAGCTCTGGGGCCAACGTCCTGACTTTC. Protein: CASSQAGTSSGANVLTF. V gene TRBV4-2 combines with J gene TRBJ2-6; D might be TRBD2 (5 bases). Germline values: CDR1 LGHNA, CDR2 YNFKEQ. The CDR3 runs 17 residues. The germline V and J ends were trimmed by 1 base and 0 bases, with 10 bases remaining between them.

This clonotype came up many times. The chain links TRBV12-3 or TRBV12-4 to TRBJ2-2, with 7 bases that match TRBD2. V lost 1 base, J lost 2 bases, and 4 bases stayed unmatched. The length of the CDR3 is 16 residues. CDR3 in DNA: TGTGCCAGCAGTTTAGGGCTAGCGGTTAACACCGGGGAGCTGTTTTTT. It encodes CASSLGLAVNTGELFF.

This clonotype was recorded many times. The chain couples TRBV5-1 to TRBJ1-1; 7 bases agree with TRBD1. This CDR3 region has 13 residues. CDR1 is SGHRS, CDR2 YFSETQ, per germline. The trim removed 4 bases at V and 3 bases at J, leaving 3 bases unmatched. CDR3 nucleotides: TGCGCCAGCAGCAAAGGGACAGACACTGAAGCTTTCTTT. Translating it yields CASSKGTDTEAFF.

This chain links TRBV10-3 with TRBJ2-3; 7 bases are a match to TRBD2. CDR1 and CDR2 from the germline V gene are ENHRY and SYGVKD. V lost 6 bases to trimming and J lost 2 bases; unmatched junction nucleotides: 8. The CDR3 is 15 amino acids. CDR3 residues: CAISPSGGSTDTQYF. CDR3 coding DNA: TGTGCCATCAGCCCTAGCGGAGGTTCCACAGATACGCAGTATTTT.

This clonotype occurred a few times. The rearrangement joins TRBV20-1 to TRBJ2-7; D remains ambiguous. This CDR3 has 14 amino acids. The V gene lost 5 bases and the J gene lost 0 bases, with 14 bases spanning the gap. CDR1 is DFQATT and CDR2 is SNEGSKA in the germline V gene (reference sequence). The CDR3 nucleotides read TGCAGTGCTCCAGACTCCTCTTTCTCCTACGAGCAGTACTTC. Translated: CSAPDSSFSYEQYF.

This clonotype was recorded a few times. CDR3 in amino acids: CASSEDGRSYNEQFF. The CDR3 DNA sequence: TGTGCCAGCAGCGAGGACGGGAGATCCTACAATGAGCAGTTCTTC. The chain carries TRBV9 and TRBJ2-1; D possibly corresponds to TRBD2 (6 bases). V gave up 3 bases and J gave up 1 base, with 11 bases separating them. The CDR3 is 15 amino acids. Germline V lookup: CDR1 SGDLS, CDR2 YYNGEE. Together with reference TRBV9 and TRBJ2-1, the CDR3 gives the full variable domain: DSGVTQTPKHLITATGQRVTLRCSPRSGDLSVYWYQQSLDQGLQFLIQYYNGEERAKGNILERFSAQQFPDLHSELNLSSLELGDSALYFCASSEDGRSYNEQFFGPGTRLTVL.

This clonotype was detected a few times. V usage is TRBV30 and J usage is TRBJ1-2; D gene ambiguous. CDR3 size: 11 residues. The germline V gene encodes CDR1 GTSNPN and CDR2 SVGIG (reference sequence). V lost 0 bases and J 7 bases, leaving 6 bases between the germline ends. In nucleotides, the CDR3 is TGTGCCTGGAGTGTACTAAGTGGCTACACCTTC. Translation: CAWSVLSGYTF.

The CDR3 loop reads CASSQDRRDTEAFF. The CDR3 region has the DNA TGTGCCAGCAGCCAAGACAGGCGGGACACTGAAGCTTTCTTT. The rearrangement links TRBV4-2 to TRBJ1-1; D not certain. Trimming removed 0 bases from V and 3 bases from J, with 8 bases in between. The CDR3 is 14 residues long. In germline, CDR1 is LGHNA, CDR2 YNFKEQ.

The rearrangement joins TRBV2 to TRBJ2-1; TRBD1 is a possible D gene (5 bases). V was shortened by 2 bases and J by 7 bases, with 12 bases between the two germline ends. The CDR3 is 14 residues long. From germline, CDR1 is SNHLY and CDR2 FYNNEI. Here the CDR3 reads CASSERWGLNEQFF. The CDR3 coding sequence is TGTGCCAGCAGTGAACGGTGGGGCCTAAATGAGCAGTTCTTC.

The rearrangement links TRBV4-2 to TRBJ2-2, with 13 bases lining up with TRBD2. J gave up 6 bases and V 6 bases, and 10 bases lay outside the gene matches. The CDR3 length is 17 residues. From germline, CDR1 is LGHNA and CDR2 YNFKEQ. CDR3 amino acids: CASRGLAGDNLAGELFF. As DNA, the CDR3 is TGTGCCAGCAGAGGACTAGCGGGAGATAATCTCGCCGGGGAGCTGTTTTTT.

The gene calls are TRBV3-1 and TRBJ2-1; D may be TRBD1 or TRBD2 (5 bases each). Deletions cut 0 bases from V and 6 bases from J, with 15 bases between. The germline CDR1 and CDR2 sequences are LGHDT and YNNKEL (reference sequence). The CDR3 sequence is 16 residues long. CDR3 DNA sequence: TGTGCCAGCAGCCAAGATGGGGGTATTCTGAGCAATGAGCAGTTCTTC. Its translation is CASSQDGGILSNEQFF.

In this sample, this clonotype turned up a few times. V is TRBV5-1 and J is TRBJ2-1, with TRBD2 matching over 12 bases. The CDR3 covers 18 residues. The germline V gene has CDR1 SGHRS and CDR2 YFSETQ. The J segment lost 0 bases and the V segment lost 2 bases, leaving 6 bases of the junction unmatched. The CDR3 DNA follows: TGCGCCAGCAGCTTAACTAGCGGGAGGTCGAGCTCCTACAATGAGCAGTTCTTC. Amino acids: CASSLTSGRSSSYNEQFF.

The table lists this clonotype with a few counts. The chain couples TRBV7-7 to TRBJ2-2, with 11 bases that match TRBD2. The germline gives CDR1 SSHAT, CDR2 FNYEAQ (reference sequence). The CDR3 is 15 residues long. V trimming: 5 bases; J trimming: 6 bases; junction bases outside the gene matches: 5. The CDR3 coding sequence is TGTGCCAGCAGCCCGACTAGCGGGAAGGCCGGGGAGCTGTTTTTT. Its protein is CASSPTSGKAGELFF. The full variable domain, completed using reference TRBV7-7 and TRBJ2-2, is GAGVSQSPRYKVTKRGQDVTLRCDPISSHATLYWYQQALGQGPEFLTYFNYEAQPDKSGLPSDRFSAERPEGSISTLTIQRTEQRDSAMYRCASSPTSGKAGELFFGEGSRLTVL.

This clonotype has ten or more counts. The chain is built from TRBV7-2 and TRBJ2-1, with D perhaps TRBD2 (6 bases). Per germline, CDR1 SGHTA and CDR2 FQGNSA. The ends were cut back, 2 bases at V and 4 bases at J, with 12 bases in the middle. The CDR3 has 15 residues. The CDR3 loop is CASSLKGGGYNEQFF. For the CDR3, the DNA is TGTGCCAGCAGCTTAAAGGGAGGAGGGTACAATGAGCAGTTCTTC.

This clonotype came up a few times. V is TRBV20-1 and J is TRBJ2-1; TRBD2 matches 8 bases. Germline CDR1 DFQATT, CDR2 SNEGSKA (reference sequence). The CDR3 consists of 14 residues. With V trimmed by 5 bases and J by 2 bases, 5 bases remained unmatched. The CDR3 reads CSASKRGTYNEQFF. CDR3 DNA: TGCAGTGCTTCAAAGCGGGGGACCTACAATGAGCAGTTCTTC.

This clonotype came up a few times. V is TRBV4-3 and J is TRBJ2-4, with D unresolved. V gave up 3 bases and J gave up 1 base, with 4 bases separating them. This CDR3 spans 13 amino acids. Germline CDR1 LGHNA, CDR2 YSLEER. CDR3 DNA: TGCGCCAGCAGCCAGGGGGCCAAAAACATTCAGTACTTC. As protein: CASSQGAKNIQYF.

The chain couples TRBV6-1 to TRBJ2-3, with 10 bases fitting TRBD2. The CDR3 consists of 16 residues. Germline loops: CDR1 MNHNS, CDR2 SASEGT. Trimming removed 6 bases from V and 4 bases from J; junction bases left unmatched: 10. The CDR3 DNA sequence: TGTGCCAGCAGGCTACGAGCGGGGGGGAGTGCAGATACGCAGTATTTT. Protein product: CASRLRAGGSADTQYF.

A few counts support this clonotype. The chain has TRBV20-1 and TRBJ1-6; D uncertain. CDR3 length: 15 amino acids. From germline, CDR1 is DFQATT and CDR2 SNEGSKA (reference sequence). The V gene lost 0 bases and the J gene lost 0 bases, with 6 bases spanning the gap. CDR3 in DNA: TGCAGTGCTAGAGAAGGGAGCTCCTATAATTCACCCCTCCACTTT. It encodes CSAREGSSYNSPLHF.

This clonotype was seen ten or more times. The DNA of the CDR3 is TGTGCCAGCAGTTTATTGGGGGGTAGCGGGATGGTCTCGTACAATGAGCAGTTCTTC. Translating gives CASSLLGGSGMVSYNEQFF. V usage is TRBV12-3 or TRBV12-4 and J usage is TRBJ2-1, with TRBD2 matching over 8 bases. The CDR3 extends over 19 amino acids. J was trimmed by 4 bases and V by 2 bases; bases with no gene match: 16.